Following are 25 T cell receptor beta chains from one sample sequenced in a study of spatial heterogeneity in lung cancer. What these receptors recognize is not known. MiXCR, run by TCRdb on the 5' RACE reads, gives a single entry per CDR3 protein. The sample has under 20,000 distinct CDR3 sequences, roughly 7.3% seen once. Study outcomes and limitations: The number of expanded tumor alpha and beta chains correlated with mutation number.

Time point here: sample taken at primary tumor resection. The source material was lung tumor tissue, sampled at surgery. The source of these receptors is a female donor with early-stage non-small cell lung cancer.

Judged by abundance, this clonotype is medium-sized. V is TRBV6-5 and J is TRBJ1-1; 7 bases align to TRBD1. The CDR3 runs to 15 residues. V gave up 0 bases and J gave up 4 bases; unmatched junction bases: 5. Germline V gives CDR1 MNHEY, CDR2 SVGAGI. This chain's CDR3 is CASSYSRQGGTEAFF. DNA for the CDR3: TGTGCCAGCAGTTACTCGAGACAGGGTGGCACTGAAGCTTTCTTT.

This clonotype came up a few times. This chain connects TRBV11-1 to TRBJ2-5; D call uncertain. CDR1 and CDR2 from the germline V gene are SGHAT and FQDESV (reference sequence). V lost 3 bases to trimming and J lost 1 base, with 6 bases between them. This CDR3 comprises 13 residues. The CDR3 nucleotides are TGTGCCAGCAGCTTCGGCAGCCAAGAGACCCAGTACTTC. As protein: CASSFGSQETQYF.

Within the sample, this clonotype is medium-sized (0.01 to 0.1%). V and J are TRBV3-1 and TRBJ1-1; D gene uncertain. Deletions cut 1 base from V and 5 bases from J, with 11 bases between. The CDR3 runs to 14 residues. Germline V CDR1 and CDR2: LGHDT, YNNKEL (reference sequence). This CDR3 reads CASSQVAIGTEAFF. The CDR3 bases are TGTGCCAGCAGCCAAGTAGCTATAGGGACTGAAGCTTTCTTT.

This clonotype was seen a handful of times. V and J are TRBV29-1 and TRBJ1-1; D call uncertain. V was clipped by 6 bases and J by 5 bases, with 7 bases between them. CDR1 and CDR2 from the germline V gene are SQVTM and ANQGSEA. The CDR3 contains 10 residues. CDR3 protein: CSVVVTEAFF. CDR3 DNA: TGCAGCGTCGTTGTGACTGAAGCTTTCTTT.

This clonotype was picked up a small number of times. The V gene is TRBV4-2, the J gene TRBJ2-5; 7 positions agree with TRBD2. The ends lost 3 bases at V and 3 bases at J; junction bases unmatched: 10. Germline V CDR1 and CDR2: LGHNA, YNFKEQ. The CDR3 covers 16 residues. The CDR3 region is CASSQEGRLAEETQYF. Here the CDR3 DNA reads TGTGCCAGCAGCCAGGAGGGGAGACTAGCCGAAGAGACCCAGTACTTC.

By sample share, this clonotype is medium-sized (0.01 to 0.1%). The J gene is TRBJ1-5, the V gene TRBV20-1; TRBD1 matches 9 bases. V was clipped by 0 bases and J by 4 bases; unmatched bases: 4. The germline gives CDR1 DFQATT, CDR2 SNEGSKA (reference sequence). This CDR3 is 15 amino acids long. This chain's CDR3 is CSARDPGQGNQPQHF. In nucleotides, the CDR3 is TGCAGTGCTAGAGATCCGGGACAGGGTAATCAGCCCCAGCATTTT.

This clonotype showed up many times. This chain uses TRBV6-2 or TRBV6-3 with TRBJ2-2, with TRBD2 matching over 14 bases. The CDR3 contains 18 residues. Germline-derived CDR1 and CDR2 are MNHEY and SVGEGT. Trimming cost V 5 bases and J 1 base; bases outside gene matches: 6. CDR3 residues: CASSPGLAGAWNTGELFF. The CDR3 coding sequence is TGTGCCAGCAGTCCGGGACTAGCGGGGGCTTGGAACACCGGGGAGCTGTTTTTT.

J is TRBJ2-7 and V is TRBV20-1; the match to TRBD2 covers 8 bases. The trim removed 5 bases at V and 6 bases at J, leaving 12 bases unmatched. This CDR3 spans 14 amino acids. Germline V lookup: CDR1 DFQATT, CDR2 SNEGSKA (reference sequence). As DNA, the CDR3 is TGCAGTGCTCACTCCTCCGGGACTAGGGGCGAGCAGTACTTC. Its translation: CSAHSSGTRGEQYF.

This clonotype was observed a handful of times. This chain uses TRBV20-1 with TRBJ1-6; 9 positions agree with TRBD1. Trimming cost V 3 bases and J 8 bases; bases outside gene matches: 8. Germline V gene data show CDR1 as DFQATT and CDR2 as SNEGSKA (reference sequence). This CDR3 is built from 15 residues. The chain's CDR3 is CSASIPGQGYSPLHF. In DNA, the CDR3 is TGCAGTGCTAGCATACCCGGACAGGGGTATTCACCCCTCCACTTT.

This clonotype was seen more than once but under ten times. The chain is built from TRBV7-9 and TRBJ1-3, with D hard to call. Trimming left V 11 bases short and J 0 bases short, with 11 bases between. CDR3 size: 13 residues. Germline CDR1 and CDR2: SEHNR and FQNEAQ (reference sequence). CDR3 in DNA: TGTGCCTACCGAGGGCTCTCTGGAAACACCATATATTTT. Translating gives CAYRGLSGNTIYF. Full variable domain (outside the CDR3, taken from reference TRBV7-9 and TRBJ1-3): DTGVSQNPRHKITKRGQNVTFRCDPISEHNRLYWYRQTLGQGPEFLTYFQNEAQLEKSRLLSDRFSAERPKGSFSTLEIQRTEQGDSAMYLCAYRGLSGNTIYFGEGSWLTVV.

This clonotype was seen ten or more times. The chain has TRBV5-5 and TRBJ2-6, with a tentative D call TRBD1 (6 bases). V was trimmed by 4 bases and J by 0 bases, leaving 11 bases between them. This CDR3 has 16 residues. CDR1 SGHKS and CDR2 YYEKEE come from the germline V gene (reference sequence). CDR3: CASSRGQLSGANVLTF. The CDR3 bases are TGTGCCAGCAGCAGGGGACAACTCTCTGGGGCCAACGTCCTGACTTTC.

The V and J genes are TRBV4-2 and TRBJ2-2; possibly TRBD1 or TRBD2 for D (5 bases each). V gave up 3 bases and J gave up 3 bases, with 11 bases separating them. Germline lookup yields CDR1 LGHNA and CDR2 YNFKEQ. This CDR3 is built from 15 residues. This chain's CDR3 is CASSQTIGDTGELFF. The DNA for the CDR3 is TGTGCCAGCAGCCAGACTATAGGGGACACCGGGGAGCTGTTTTTT.

This clonotype was picked up a small number of times. The chain combines TRBV30 with TRBJ2-3; 9 bases agree with TRBD1. This CDR3 has 13 amino acids. Trimming at V came to 2 bases and at J to 7 bases, leaving 4 bases not matched to a gene. The germline gives CDR1 GTSNPN, CDR2 SVGIG (reference sequence). CDR3 loop: CAWSSTGGNTQYF. The CDR3 nucleotides read TGTGCCTGGAGTTCCACAGGGGGCAATACGCAGTATTTT.

There are many counts of this clonotype. The chain employs TRBV20-1 and TRBJ2-4, with D tentatively TRBD2 (5 bases). The CDR3 length is 14 residues. The V end lost 0 bases, the J end lost 3 bases, and 9 bases lay between the germline ends. Per germline, CDR1 DFQATT and CDR2 SNEGSKA (reference sequence). The CDR3 bases are TGCAGTGCTAGAGAAGGACTCAGCAAAAACATTCAGTACTTC. It translates to CSAREGLSKNIQYF.

The rearrangement joins TRBV7-8 to TRBJ1-6, with D hard to call. Germline V lookup: CDR1 SGHVS, CDR2 FQNEAQ. The V end lost 1 base, the J end lost 10 bases, and 17 bases lay between the germline ends. This CDR3 comprises 16 residues. CDR3: CASSLGFGGTGSPLHF. CDR3 nucleotide sequence: TGTGCCAGCAGCTTAGGTTTCGGCGGCACCGGATCACCCCTCCACTTT.

This chain connects TRBV20-1 to TRBJ2-1; 10 positions agree with TRBD1. This CDR3 is built from 17 residues. Unmatched junction bases numbered 7, after V lost 0 bases and J lost 2 bases. CDR1 and CDR2 (germline): DFQATT, SNEGSKA (reference sequence). The CDR3 nucleotides are TGCAGTGCTAGAGATCCGTCTGACAGGGGGCCCTACAATGAGCAGTTCTTC. It specifies CSARDPSDRGPYNEQFF.

This clonotype was seen only a few times. The gene calls are TRBV6-2 or TRBV6-3 and TRBJ1-4; no reliable D call. CDR3 length: 12 residues. V lost 1 base to trimming and J lost 6 bases, with 3 bases between them. Per the germline V gene, CDR1 is MNHEY and CDR2 is SVGEGT. The CDR3 bases are TGTGCCAGCAGTTACTTTGATGAAAAACTGTTTTTT. Translating it yields CASSYFDEKLFF.

This clonotype was detected ten times or more. Written as DNA, the CDR3 is TGTGCCAGCAGCTTAGCTCGGACAGGGACTAATGAAAAACTGTTTTTT. Protein: CASSLARTGTNEKLFF. This rearrangement joins TRBV7-2 to TRBJ1-4; 8 nucleotides line up with TRBD1. CDR3 length: 16 residues. The ends lost 0 bases at V and 2 bases at J; junction bases unmatched: 2. Germline values: CDR1 SGHTA, CDR2 FQGNSA.

This clonotype occurred many times. The chain joins TRBV29-1 to TRBJ2-1, with 7 bases fitting TRBD1. This CDR3 comprises 15 residues. The germline CDR1 and CDR2 sequences are SQVTM and ANQGSEA. V gave up 6 bases and J gave up 5 bases; unmatched junction bases: 13. The CDR3 bases are TGCAGCGTCTCATCTAGGACAGGTCTCAACAATGAGCAGTTCTTC. Translation: CSVSSRTGLNNEQFF.

The chain has TRBV6-5 and TRBJ1-3; D is perhaps TRBD1 (5 bases). The V and J ends lost 5 bases and 0 bases respectively, with 17 bases between them. Looked up from germline, CDR1 is MNHEY and CDR2 is SVGAGI. The CDR3 contains 17 residues. The CDR3 spells CASSRQPGLTSGNTIYF. CDR3 nucleotide sequence: TGTGCCAGCAGTCGGCAACCGGGACTAACCTCTGGAAACACCATATATTTT.

The chain uses TRBV2 and TRBJ1-2; no clear D. Germline CDR1 reads SNHLY; CDR2 reads FYNNEI. This CDR3 spans 13 amino acids. V was trimmed by 4 bases and J by 6 bases, leaving 12 bases between them. For the CDR3, the DNA is TGTGCCAGCAGTGCGATGATAGGGAATGGCTACACCTTC. Encoded protein: CASSAMIGNGYTF.

In its sample, this clonotype was seen a few times. The J gene is TRBJ2-3, the V gene TRBV12-3 or TRBV12-4, with 9 bases fitting TRBD1. The junction had 9 bases not matched to a gene; V was cut back by 6 bases and J by 2 bases. This CDR3 is 16 amino acids long. DNA of the CDR3: TGTGCCAGCAGCCGTGTAGGGACAGGGCCCACAGATACGCAGTATTTT. It is translated as CASSRVGTGPTDTQYF.

This clonotype was recorded many times. The V call is TRBV6-6, the J call TRBJ2-7, with 11 bases aligning to TRBD1. V shed 5 bases, J shed 4 bases, and the junction held 7 bases outside the gene matches. The CDR3 runs to 15 residues. CDR1 MNHNY and CDR2 SVGAGI come from the germline V gene (reference sequence). The CDR3 reads CASSPGQGARYEQYF. DNA of the CDR3: TGTGCCAGCAGTCCCGGACAGGGGGCTCGGTACGAGCAGTACTTC.

At least ten counts were recorded for this clonotype. The chain employs TRBV15 and TRBJ2-6; either TRBD1 or TRBD2 may fit D (5 bases each). The germline V gene has CDR1 LNHNV and CDR2 YYDKDF (reference sequence). V was cut by 0 bases and J by 4 bases, with 13 bases left in between. This CDR3 has 17 amino acids. The CDR3 loop reads CATSRDRPGTGANVLTF. Here the CDR3 DNA reads TGTGCCACCAGCAGAGATAGGCCAGGGACCGGGGCCAACGTCCTGACTTTC. Full variable domain (outside the CDR3, taken from reference TRBV15 and TRBJ2-6): DAMVIQNPRYQVTQFGKPVTLSCSQTLNHNVMYWYQQKSSQAPKLLFHYYDKDFNNEADTPDNFQSRRPNTSFCFLDIRSPGLGDTAMYLCATSRDRPGTGANVLTFGAGSRLTVL.

This clonotype was seen repeatedly, ten times or more. This chain uses TRBV12-3 or TRBV12-4 with TRBJ2-1, with 8 bases matching TRBD2. CDR3 size: 14 residues. V shed 6 bases, J shed 13 bases, and the junction held 14 bases outside the gene matches. The CDR3 DNA sequence: TGTGCCAGCAGCCACAGCGCATCCGGGACTAGTCAGTTCTTC. This sequence encodes CASSHSASGTSQFF.